This T cell receptor (beta chain) was identified during a study of blood T cell repertoires in COVID-19. Trimming left V 2 bases short and J 1 base short, with 8 bases between. Per the germline V gene, CDR1 is MNHEY and CDR2 is SVGAGI. There are 15 residues in the CDR3. Assay used: immunoSEQ multiplex PCR; TCRdb lists only in-frame clones, some missing. The data show 150,000 to 200,000 clones, approximately 83% seen once. This sequence was found in a man aged 55 to 69 with acute or convalescent COVID-19. The chain is built from TRBV6-5 and TRBJ2-2, with TRBD1 as a possible D gene (5 bases). The sample consisted of peripheral blood. DNA of the CDR3: TGTGCCAGCAGTTACCTCGACAGGAACACCGGGGAGCTGTTTTTT. Encoded protein: CASSYLDRNTGELFF.